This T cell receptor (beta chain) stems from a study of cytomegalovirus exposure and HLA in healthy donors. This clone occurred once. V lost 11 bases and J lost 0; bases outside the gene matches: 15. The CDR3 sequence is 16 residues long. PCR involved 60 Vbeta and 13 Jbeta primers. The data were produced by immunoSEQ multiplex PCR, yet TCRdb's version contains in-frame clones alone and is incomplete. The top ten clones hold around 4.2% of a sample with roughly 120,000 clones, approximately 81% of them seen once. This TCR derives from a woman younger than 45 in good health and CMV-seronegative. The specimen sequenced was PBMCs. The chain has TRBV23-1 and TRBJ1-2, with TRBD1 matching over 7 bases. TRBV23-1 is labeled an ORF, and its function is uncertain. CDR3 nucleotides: TGCGCCGGAGCTCAACAAGGGGGCGTCGCTAACTATGGCTACACCTTC. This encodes CAGAQQGGVANYGYTF.